The present entry profiles one T cell receptor (beta chain) with its context. The data belong to a study of blood T cell repertoires in COVID-19. In the study overall: Italy, Spain and the United States were the sources of the convalescent and acute COVID-19 samples. PBMCs, B-cell-depleted T cells, or T cells were the source of the cDNA or gDNA that made up the material.

Some clones are missing from TCRdb's copy, which holds only in-frame ones; the method was immunoSEQ multiplex PCR. The sample lists hundreds of thousands of clones; approximately 83% were seen once. All enrollees were roughly 18 to 90 years old and from 20 to 30 US areas. The sample comprised PBMCs or T cells enriched from blood (not recorded which). The source is a woman aged 40-49 years with acute COVID-19.

Here the CDR3 DNA reads TGTGCCAGCAGTTGGGGCCAAGGAAATTCACCCCTCCACTTT. Translating gives CASSWGQGNSPLHF. This chain connects TRBV27 to TRBJ1-6, with D possibly being TRBD1 (5 bases). The CDR3 sequence is 14 residues long. V was trimmed by 4 bases and J by 7 bases, leaving 11 bases between them. CDR1 and CDR2 from the germline V gene are MNHEY and SMNVEV (reference sequence).